A selection of T cell receptor beta chains follows, all from one sample in a study of blood T cell repertoires in COVID-19. The repertoire was sequenced with immunoSEQ multiplex PCR; TCRdb's copy has only in-frame clones and lacks some. The table lists 95,000 to 100,000 clones, around 80% of them singletons. Sequencing was performed on peripheral blood. The receptors were gathered from a human donor in a cohort sampled during active COVID-19. CDR3s include the opening cysteine and the closing phenylalanine or tryptophan. Fields, in order: D gene, J gene, V gene, clone size, CDR3 DNA, CDR3 protein. D genes are given only for firm matches. Clone size is not always given. Where it is, it says once, few, many or a class for expanded clones.

>.|TRBJ2-7|TRBV3-1/TRBV3-2|.
TGTGCCAGCAGCCAAGAGAGACCCCCGAGGGAGCAGTACTTC
CASSQERPPREQYF
>.|TRBJ1-3|TRBV7-2|.
TGTGCCATCCAGCTTGGGGCAGGGGTTGGGAGAAACACCATATATTTT
CAIQLGAGVGRNTIYF
>.|TRBJ1-3|TRBV5-1|.
TGCGCCAGCAGCTGGAGAGTACAGGGATCCGGAAACACCATATATTTT
CASSWRVQGSGNTIYF
>.|TRBJ2-1|TRBV7-8|few
TGTGCCAGCAGCCCGGCGACTAGGCGTGAGCAGTTCTTC
CASSPATRREQFF
>TRBD1|TRBJ2-1|TRBV2|.
TGTGCCAGCAGCGTGGGACAGGGGGCTCTGAATGAGCAGTTCTTC
CASSVGQGALNEQFF
>.|TRBJ1-5|TRBV18|.
TGTGCCAGCTCACCACCCGCGAATCAGCCCCAGCATTTT
CASSPPANQPQHF
>.|TRBJ1-2|TRBV5-1|.
TGCGCCAGCAGTTTGGACCGCTACGGCTACACCTTC
CASSLDRYGYTF
>.|TRBJ2-7|TRBV6-1|.
TGTGCCAGCAGTGACCTACAGGGAAGAGGCGAGCAGTACTTC
CASSDLQGRGEQYF
>TRBD1|TRBJ1-3|TRBV19|.
TGTGCCAGTAGTGAAACAGGGGCCGGCTCTGGAAACACCATATATTTT
CASSETGAGSGNTIYF
>TRBD2|TRBJ2-1|TRBV27|.
TGTGCCAGCAGAACAGGACTAGTTCCCTACAATGAGCAGTTCTTC
CASRTGLVPYNEQFF
>.|TRBJ1-3|TRBV6-6|.
TGTGCCAGCAGACTACAGGGATCTGGAAACACCATATATTTT
CASRLQGSGNTIYF
>TRBD1|TRBJ1-4|TRBV25-1|.
TGTGCCAGCAGTGAGTCAGGGGGGAGAGGTGAAAAACTGTTTTTT
CASSESGGRGEKLFF
>TRBD1|TRBJ1-4|TRBV19|few
TGTGCCAGTACCCCCGGGACAGGGGCAGGGTTTGGTGAAAAACTGTTTTTT
CASTPGTGAGFGEKLFF
>TRBD1|TRBJ2-2|TRBV12-5|.
TGTGCTAGTGGTTTCGGGGACAGGGATGACGGGGAGCTGTTTTTT
CASGFGDRDDGELFF
>.|TRBJ1-2|TRBV19|.
TGTGCCATCTCACCAGGGCCGGGGGTCTATGGCTACACCTTC
CAISPGPGVYGYTF
>TRBD2|TRBJ2-1|TRBV5-1|once
TGCGCCAGCAGCTTGGGTCTTACTAGCGGGGGGGCCTACAATGAGCAGTTCTTC
CASSLGLTSGGAYNEQFF
>.|TRBJ1-2|TRBV5-1|.
TGCGCCAGCAGCTTGACAGGGACCTATGGCTACACCTTC
CASSLTGTYGYTF
>TRBD1|TRBJ1-4|TRBV6-4|.
TGTGCCAGCAAGAAACCCCCTTGGACAGGCGTCGATAATGAAAAACTGTTTTTT
CASKKPPWTGVDNEKLFF
>.|TRBJ1-2|TRBV29-1|.
TGCAGCGTTGCCGGACAGATATATGGCTACACCTTC
CSVAGQIYGYTF
>.|TRBJ2-1|TRBV10-3|.
TGTGCCATCAGTGAGACAGGCGACCACAATGAGCAGTTCTTC
CAISETGDHNEQFF
>.|TRBJ1-1|TRBV15|few
TGTGCCACCAGCAGAGATTTGGACAGTCTGAACACTGAAGCTTTCTTT
CATSRDLDSLNTEAFF
>TRBD1|TRBJ1-4|TRBV19|.
TGTGCCAGTAGACAGCAGGGGGCGGAAAAACTGTTTTTT
CASRQQGAEKLFF
>.|TRBJ1-2|TRBV12-3/TRBV12-4|.
TGTGCCAGCAGTTTTAGACAGGCTAGGGGCTACACCTTC
CASSFRQARGYTF
>TRBD1|TRBJ2-6|TRBV7-6|.
TGTGCCAGCAGCTTAGGGACAGGGGGCTCTGGGGCCAACGTCCTGACTTTC
CASSLGTGGSGANVLTF
>.|TRBJ2-1|TRBV21-1|.
TGTGCCAGCAGCAAAGCTTCACAGAAGGGGCACAATGAGCAGTTCTTC
CASSKASQKGHNEQFF
>TRBD1|TRBJ1-1|TRBV5-6|.
TGTGCCAGCAGAATCAGGGGGTCCCCTGAAGCTTTCTTT
CASRIRGSPEAFF
>.|TRBJ1-2|TRBV4-1|.
TGCGCCAGCAGCCAAAGTAGCGGGGGGCGCGCCTATGGCTACACCTTC
CASSQSSGGRAYGYTF
>TRBD2|TRBJ2-5|TRBV24-1|.
TGTGCCACCAGTGACCCTAGCGGGACCCAAGAGACCCAGTACTTC
CATSDPSGTQETQYF
>TRBD1|TRBJ2-7|TRBV28|once
TGTGCCAGCAGCGTAAGACAGGGCAATTCCTACGAGCAGTACTTC
CASSVRQGNSYEQYF
>.|TRBJ2-1|TRBV5-1|.
TGCGCCAGCAGCTCCCCCCCCGCGTCGACCTACAATGAGCAGTTCTTC
CASSSPPASTYNEQFF
>.|TRBJ2-7|TRBV2|few
TGTGCCAGCAGAGAGCGGGCAGGGGGTAGGTACGAGCAGTACTTC
CASRERAGGRYEQYF
>TRBD1|TRBJ2-6|TRBV19|.
TGTGCCAGTAGTGGTGACAGGGCTGGGGCCAACGTCCTGACTTTC
CASSGDRAGANVLTF
>.|TRBJ2-2|TRBV11-2|few
TGTGCCAGCAGCTCCCTAGCTGGGGAGCTGTTTTTT
CASSSLAGELFF
>.|TRBJ1-6|TRBV6-6|.
TGTGCCAGCAGTTACTCCGACAGCGATAATTCACCCCTCCACTTT
CASSYSDSDNSPLHF
>TRBD1|TRBJ1-1|TRBV7-8|once
TGTGCCAGCAGCTTAACCACAGGGGGCACTGAAGCTTTCTTT
CASSLTTGGTEAFF
>.|TRBJ1-5|TRBV18|few
TGTGCCAGCTCACCGACCGGACATCCCAATCAGCCCCAGCATTTT
CASSPTGHPNQPQHF
>.|TRBJ1-3|TRBV28|.
TGTGCCAGCAGTTCAAAGGGAGTAAAAACTGGAAACACCATATATTTT
CASSSKGVKTGNTIYF
>TRBD2|TRBJ2-7|TRBV16|.
TGTGCCAGCAGCCAATTGGCTAGCGGGACACATGACGGGGGCGAGCAGTACTTC
CASSQLASGTHDGGEQYF
>TRBD1|TRBJ1-1|TRBV6-4|.
TGTGCCAGCAGGGAACAGGGGGAAGTCGGCGAAGCTTTCTTT
CASREQGEVGEAFF
>.|TRBJ2-7|TRBV11-2|.
TGTGCCAGCAGCTTAGGGACAGCCTACGAGCAGTACTTC
CASSLGTAYEQYF
>.|TRBJ1-2|TRBV14|once
TGTGCCAGCAGCCTGCAGGGGCCGGCCTATGGCTACACCTTC
CASSLQGPAYGYTF